This T cell receptor beta chain was recorded in a study of CD8 T cells in Susac syndrome. The CDR3 loop spans 14 amino acids. Germline V gene lookup returns CDR1 SGHVS and CDR2 FQNEAQ. Trimming shortened V by 4 bases and J by 4 bases, and 12 bases separated the two germline ends. An input of about 0.45 to 1 ug of RNA was subjected to reverse transcription using random hexamers. TCRdb reprocessed the immunoSEQ multiplex PCR reads with MiXCR, giving one entry per CDR3 protein. The sample lists under 110,000 distinct CDR3 sequences; roughly 94% were seen once. This sequence originates from a human donor with Susac syndrome. The V gene is TRBV7-8, the J gene TRBJ2-3, with D maybe TRBD2 (6 bases). The sequencing sample was made of CD8+ T cells from PBMCs. This chain's CDR3 is CASSSGGASDTQYF. DNA for the CDR3: TGTGCCAGCAGCTCCGGGGGAGCATCAGATACGCAGTATTTT.